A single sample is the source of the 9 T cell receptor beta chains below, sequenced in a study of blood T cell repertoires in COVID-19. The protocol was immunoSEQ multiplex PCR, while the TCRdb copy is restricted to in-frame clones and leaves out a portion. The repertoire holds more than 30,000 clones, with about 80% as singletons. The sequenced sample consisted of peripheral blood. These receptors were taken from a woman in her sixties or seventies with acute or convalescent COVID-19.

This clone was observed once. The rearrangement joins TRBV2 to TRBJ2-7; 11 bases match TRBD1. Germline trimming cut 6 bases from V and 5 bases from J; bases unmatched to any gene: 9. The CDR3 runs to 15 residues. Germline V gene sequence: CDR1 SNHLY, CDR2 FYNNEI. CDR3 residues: CASRGQGEIIHEQYF. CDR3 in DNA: TGTGCCAGCAGGGGACAGGGGGAGATAATCCACGAGCAGTACTTC.

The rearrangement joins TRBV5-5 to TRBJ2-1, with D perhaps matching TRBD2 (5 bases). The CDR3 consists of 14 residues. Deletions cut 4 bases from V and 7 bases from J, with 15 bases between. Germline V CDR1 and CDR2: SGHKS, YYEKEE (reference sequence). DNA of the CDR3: TGTGCCAGCAGCGAGGGCCAGCTGGGGAATGAGCAGTTCTTC. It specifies CASSEGQLGNEQFF.

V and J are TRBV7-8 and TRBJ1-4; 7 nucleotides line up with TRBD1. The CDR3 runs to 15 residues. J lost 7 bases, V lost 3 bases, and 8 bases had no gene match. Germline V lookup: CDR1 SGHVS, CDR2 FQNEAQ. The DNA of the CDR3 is TGTGCCAGCAGCTTCCAGGGGGTTATGGGTGAAAAACTGTTTTTT. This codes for CASSFQGVMGEKLFF.

CDR3 nucleotides: TGTGCCAGCAGTTTATGGGGACTTAAGGAGCACAATGAGCAGTTCTTC. Translating it yields CASSLWGLKEHNEQFF. The V gene is TRBV28, the J gene TRBJ2-1, with D perhaps TRBD2 (6 bases). Germline V gives CDR1 MDHEN, CDR2 SYDVKM. CDR3 length equals 16 residues. V lost 0 bases and J lost 5, with 14 bases in between.

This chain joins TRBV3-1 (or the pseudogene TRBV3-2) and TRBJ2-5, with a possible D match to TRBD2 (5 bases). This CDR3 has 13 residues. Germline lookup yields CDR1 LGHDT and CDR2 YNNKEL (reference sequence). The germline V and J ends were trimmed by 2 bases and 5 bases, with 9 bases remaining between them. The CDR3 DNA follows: TGTGCCAGCAGCCAACAGAGGGAGGAGACCCAGTACTTC. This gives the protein CASSQQREETQYF.

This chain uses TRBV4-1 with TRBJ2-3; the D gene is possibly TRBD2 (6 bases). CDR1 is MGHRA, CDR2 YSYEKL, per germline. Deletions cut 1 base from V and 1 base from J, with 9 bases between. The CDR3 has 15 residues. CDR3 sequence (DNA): TGCGCCAGCAGCCAAGGTCCGGGGGGCACAGATACGCAGTATTTT. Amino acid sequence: CASSQGPGGTDTQYF.

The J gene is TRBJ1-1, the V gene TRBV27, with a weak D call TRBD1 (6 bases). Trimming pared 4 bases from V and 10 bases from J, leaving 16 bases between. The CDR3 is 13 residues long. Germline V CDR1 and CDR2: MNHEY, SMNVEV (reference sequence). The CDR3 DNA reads TGTGCCAGCAGTTCCACTCCACAGGGTGGAGCTTTCTTT. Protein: CASSSTPQGGAFF.

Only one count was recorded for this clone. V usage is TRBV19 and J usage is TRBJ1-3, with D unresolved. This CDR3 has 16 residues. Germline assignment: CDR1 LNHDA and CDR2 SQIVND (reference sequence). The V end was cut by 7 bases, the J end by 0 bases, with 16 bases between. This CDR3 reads CASTTRAGSSGNTIYF. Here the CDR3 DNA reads TGTGCCAGTACCACTCGCGCCGGGAGCTCTGGAAACACCATATATTTT.

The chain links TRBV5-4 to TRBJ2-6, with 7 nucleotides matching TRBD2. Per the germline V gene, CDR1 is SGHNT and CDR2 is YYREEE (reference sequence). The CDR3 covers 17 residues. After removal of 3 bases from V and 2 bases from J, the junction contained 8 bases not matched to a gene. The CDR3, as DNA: TGTGCCAGCAGCTCGCGCGGGAGTGGCGCTGGGGCCAACGTCCTGACTTTC. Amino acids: CASSSRGSGAGANVLTF.